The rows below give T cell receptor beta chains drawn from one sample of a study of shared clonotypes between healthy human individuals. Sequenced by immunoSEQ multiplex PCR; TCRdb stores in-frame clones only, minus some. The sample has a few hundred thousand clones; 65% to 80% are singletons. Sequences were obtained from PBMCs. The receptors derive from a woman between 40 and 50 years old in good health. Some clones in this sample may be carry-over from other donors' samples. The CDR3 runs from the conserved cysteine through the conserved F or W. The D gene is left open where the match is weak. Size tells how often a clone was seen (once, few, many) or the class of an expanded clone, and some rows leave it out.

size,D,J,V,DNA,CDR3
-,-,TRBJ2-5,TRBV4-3,TGCGCCAGCAGCCAAGATACGCTAGTGGGCCAAGAGACCCAGTACTTC,CASSQDTLVGQETQYF
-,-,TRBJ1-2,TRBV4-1,TGCGCCAGCAGCCAAGATGGGCATTTCGATGGCTACACCTTC,CASSQDGHFDGYTF
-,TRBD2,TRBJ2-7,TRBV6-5,TGTGCCAGCAGCCCAGGGACTAAATACGAGCAGTACTTC,CASSPGTKYEQYF
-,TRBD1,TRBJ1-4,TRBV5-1,TGCGCCAGCAGCTCCAGACAGGGAGGTAATGAAAAACTGTTTTTT,CASSSRQGGNEKLFF
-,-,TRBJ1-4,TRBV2,TGTGCCAGCAGCACCACCGGGACACATGAAAAACTGTTTTTT,CASSTTGTHEKLFF
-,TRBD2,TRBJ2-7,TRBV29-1,TGCAGCGTTGAATTCGTCGCGGGAGGGATTTACGAGCAGTACTTC,CSVEFVAGGIYEQYF
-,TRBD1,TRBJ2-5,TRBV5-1,TGCGCCAGCAGCTTAGCAGGGACAGGGACAGAGACCCAGTACTTC,CASSLAGTGTETQYF
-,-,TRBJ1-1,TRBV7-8,TGTGCCAGCAGCTTAGCGCTGGGTGAAGCTTTCTTT,CASSLALGEAFF
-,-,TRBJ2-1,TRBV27,TGTGCCAGCAGTTCCCCGGTGGGGATGGCGTTCTTC,CASSSPVGMAFF
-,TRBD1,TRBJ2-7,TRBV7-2,TGTGCCAGCAGATCGGACAGGTACGAGCAGTACTTC,CASRSDRYEQYF
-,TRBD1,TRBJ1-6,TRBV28,TGTGCCAGCAGCTCGGGGACAGTCCCTTCACCCCTCCACTTT,CASSSGTVPSPLHF
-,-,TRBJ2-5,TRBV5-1,TGCGCCAGCAGCTTAGAGGGCAGGGACCAAGAGACCCAGTACTTC,CASSLEGRDQETQYF
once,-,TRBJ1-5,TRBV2,TGTGCCAGCAGTGGGTCCAGACTCAATCAGCCCCAGCATTTT,CASSGSRLNQPQHF
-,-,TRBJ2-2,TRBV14,TGTGCCAGCATTTCAGTTGGGGGGTCAGGCGGGGAGCTGTTTTTT,CASISVGGSGGELFF
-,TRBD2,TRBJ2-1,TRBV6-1,TGTGCCAGCAGAGACGGACTAGCGGGAGACAATGAGCAGTTCTTC,CASRDGLAGDNEQFF
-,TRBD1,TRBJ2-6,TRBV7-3,TGTGCCAGCAGCTTAACGGGACAGCGCCACTCTGGGGCCAACGTCCTGACTTTC,CASSLTGQRHSGANVLTF
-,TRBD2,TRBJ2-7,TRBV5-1,TGCGCCAGCAGCTCGCTGAGGACTAGCAGCTACGAGCAGTACTTC,CASSSLRTSSYEQYF
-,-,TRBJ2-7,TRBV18,TGTGCCAGCTCACCACGGGGGCTAGGGGCGAACGAGCAGTACTTC,CASSPRGLGANEQYF
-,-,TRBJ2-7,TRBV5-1,TGCGCCAGCAGCTTGGTCGGGTACGAGCAGTACTTC,CASSLVGYEQYF
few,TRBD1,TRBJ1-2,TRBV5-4,TGTGCCAGCAGCCGGGGAGGGGGCAACTATGGCTACACCTTC,CASSRGGGNYGYTF
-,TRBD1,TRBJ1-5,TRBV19,TGTGCCAGTAGGGTGGGACAGGGGAACAATCAGCCCCAGCATTTT,CASRVGQGNNQPQHF
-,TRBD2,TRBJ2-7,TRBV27,TGTGCCAGCAGTTTGGCAGGGAGGGCCTACGAGCAGTACTTC,CASSLAGRAYEQYF
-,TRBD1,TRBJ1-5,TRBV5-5,TGTGCCAGCAGTGGACAGGTCAATCAGCCCCAGCATTTT,CASSGQVNQPQHF
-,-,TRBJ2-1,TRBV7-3,TGTGCCAGCAGTAGCGGAGGGAATGAGCAGTTCTTC,CASSSGGNEQFF
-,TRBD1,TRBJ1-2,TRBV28,TGTGCCAGCAGTCTCATTCCAACAGGGGGCTACTATGGCTACACCTTC,CASSLIPTGGYYGYTF
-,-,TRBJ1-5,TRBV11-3,TGTGCCAGCAGCTTAGTTCGGCAGTTCGCTATTATTAGCAATCAGCCCCAGCATTTT,CASSLVRQFAIISNQPQHF
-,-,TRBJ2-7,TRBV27,TGTGCCAGCAGCCCTCATCTCGGGTTGAGCTCCTACGAGCAGTACTTC,CASSPHLGLSSYEQYF
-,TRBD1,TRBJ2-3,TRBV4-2,TGTGCCAGCAGCCGTCAGGGGGACCTTAGCACAGATACGCAGTATTTT,CASSRQGDLSTDTQYF
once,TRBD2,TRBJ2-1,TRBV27,TGTGCCAGCAGTTTATCCCTAGCGGGAGGGCCTGGGCTGTTCTTC,CASSLSLAGGPGLFF
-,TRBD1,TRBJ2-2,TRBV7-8,TGTGCCAGCAGCTCCCAGGACAGGACCGGGGAGCTGTTTTTT,CASSSQDRTGELFF
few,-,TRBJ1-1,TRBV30,TGTGCCTATGGGAGAGGGACTGAAGCTTTCTTT,CAYGRGTEAFF
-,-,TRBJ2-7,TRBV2,TGTGCCAGCAAGGGGCGGACCCTAGACTACGAGCAGTACTTC,CASKGRTLDYEQYF
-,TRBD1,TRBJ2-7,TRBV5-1,TGCGCCAGCAGCCGGGATCGGACAGGGCTCTACGAGCAGTACTTC,CASSRDRTGLYEQYF
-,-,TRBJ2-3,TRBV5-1,TGCGCCAGCAGGTTCGAGCGGAGCACAGATACGCAGTATTTT,CASRFERSTDTQYF
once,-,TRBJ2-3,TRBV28,TGTGCCAGCAGTTCTAGGGGGATGCTGGATACGCAGTATTTT,CASSSRGMLDTQYF
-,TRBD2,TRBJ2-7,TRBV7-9,TGTGCCAGCAGCTTAGACGTAGCGGGAGGTTTCGAGCAGTACTTC,CASSLDVAGGFEQYF
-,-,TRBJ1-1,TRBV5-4,TGTGCCAGCAGCCCAGTGGGGGGAAACACTGAAGCTTTCTTT,CASSPVGGNTEAFF
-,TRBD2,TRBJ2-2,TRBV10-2,TGCGCCAGCAGACCGGGACTAGCGGGAGGACACACCGGGGAGCTGTTTTTT,CASRPGLAGGHTGELFF
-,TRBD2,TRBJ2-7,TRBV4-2,TGTGCCAGCAGCCAAGATGTACTAGCGGGGTCCTACGAGCAGTACTTC,CASSQDVLAGSYEQYF
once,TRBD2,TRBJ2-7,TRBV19,TGTGCCAGTAGTATGGGACTAGCGGCACACTACGAGCAGTACTTC,CASSMGLAAHYEQYF
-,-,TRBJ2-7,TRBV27,TGTGCCAGCAGTTTGAGAAGGGGGTACGAGCAGTACTTC,CASSLRRGYEQYF
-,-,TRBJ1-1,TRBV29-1,TGCAGCGTTGAGCAGGGAATCGACACTGAAGCTTTCTTT,CSVEQGIDTEAFF
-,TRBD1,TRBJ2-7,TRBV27,TGTGCCAGCGGACAGGGAATCCACGAGCAGTACTTC,CASGQGIHEQYF
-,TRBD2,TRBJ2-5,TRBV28,TGTGCCAGCAGTTTCCTAGCGGGAGGAGGCGGAGAGACCCAGTACTTC,CASSFLAGGGGETQYF
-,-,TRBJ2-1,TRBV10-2,TGCGCCAGCAGTGCGCAGGCCTACAATGAGCAGTTCTTC,CASSAQAYNEQFF
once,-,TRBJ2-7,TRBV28,TGTGCCAGCAGTCCCCCAAGGTTGGTACAGTACTTC,CASSPPRLVQYF
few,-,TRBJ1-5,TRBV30,TGTGCCTGGAGTCGTAGAGCAGGGGATCAGCCCCAGCATTTT,CAWSRRAGDQPQHF
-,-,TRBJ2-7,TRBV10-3,TGTGCCATCAGTGAGCCCACGATCCGAGGGGAAATCACCTACGAGCAGTACTTC,CAISEPTIRGEITYEQYF
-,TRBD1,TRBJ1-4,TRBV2,TGTGCCAGCACGTTGAGACAGGGGATTAAACTGTTTTTT,CASTLRQGIKLFF
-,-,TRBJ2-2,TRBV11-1,TGTGCCAGCAGCTTAGCGAGGCTGGCGAGCACCGGGGAGCTGTTTTTT,CASSLARLASTGELFF
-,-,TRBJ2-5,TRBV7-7,TGTGCTAGCAGCCTTGGCCACAACCAAGAGACCCAGTACTTC,CASSLGHNQETQYF
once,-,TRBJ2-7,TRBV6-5,TGTGCCAGCAGCACGGGGGAGGATCCCTACGAGCAGTACTTC,CASSTGEDPYEQYF
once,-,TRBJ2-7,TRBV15,TGTGCCACCAGCAGGGGAAGGACGGGAGTATCGGTCTACGAGCAGTACTTC,CATSRGRTGVSVYEQYF